This paragraph reports one T cell receptor (beta chain). Its antigen remains unidentified. The germline CDR1 and CDR2 sequences are SGDLS and YYNGEE. CDR3 size: 16 residues. Trimming took 4 bases from V and 7 from J, leaving 20 bases between them. Sequencing used immunoSEQ multiplex PCR; TCRdb keeps in-frame clones, though not all of them. The data show about 140,000 clones, 75% to 85% seen once. The source of the sample is a study of cytotoxic CD8 clonotypes in ibrutinib-treated CLL. Study information: By median 68 months, about 12 had progressed and around 15 stayed remitted; responses had been 2 complete and about 24 partial. Study-level results: Baseline-level clonality went beyond age-matched healthy donors and moved in step with circulating CD8+ T-cell counts. There were few public clonotypes, and on treatment they contracted or stayed stable. Clonality increased at ibrutinib response, then returned toward baseline at progression.

This TCR derives from a human donor with chronic lymphocytic leukemia. The starting material was PBMCs, obtained after 36 months of ibrutinib treatment. The chain is built from TRBV9 and TRBJ1-4; possibly TRBD1 for D (5 bases). The CDR3 region is CASSLGRGAGGEKLFF. DNA for the CDR3: TGTGCCAGCAGCCTCGGTCGAGGGGCAGGAGGTGAAAAACTGTTTTTT.